These 16 T cell receptor beta chains share one sample of origin, sequenced in a study of response to subunit inactivated influenza vaccine. MiXCR, run by TCRdb on the RT-PCR reads, gives a single entry per CDR3 protein. The data hold roughly 500,000 distinct CDR3 sequences, with around a quarter observed a single time. These same records also appear under a second study, on T cells expressing NK-cell markers. That work contributes: Production of TCR beta cDNA relied on 5'RACE template switching with UMIs.

Sequencing was performed on CD4+ T cells sorted from PBMCs, taken roughly 12 days after vaccination. The receptors were gathered from a man in his forties or fifties who received an inactivated influenza vaccine.

V is TRBV20-1 and J is TRBJ2-5; TRBD2 agrees at 7 bases. This CDR3 contains 13 residues. The junction had 5 bases not matched to a gene; V was cut back by 3 bases and J by 4 bases. Per the germline V gene, CDR1 is DFQATT and CDR2 is SNEGSKA (reference sequence). The CDR3 loop reads CSASVSGSETQYF. Written as DNA, the CDR3 is TGCAGTGCTAGCGTTAGCGGGTCAGAGACCCAGTACTTC.

In this sample, this clonotype turned up many times. CDR3 in amino acids: CASSYGFGNTYEQYF. The CDR3 bases are TGTGCCAGCAGTTACGGGTTTGGGAATACCTACGAGCAGTACTTC. The chain carries TRBV6-5 and TRBJ2-7; D unclear. Trimming took 2 bases from V and 2 from J, leaving 13 bases between them. Germline V gene sequence: CDR1 MNHEY, CDR2 SVGAGI. This CDR3 comprises 15 residues.

Concerning this clonotype: A much bigger clone sits one base away, suggesting this may be a read error. The chain employs TRBV10-3 and TRBJ2-3; D remains unclear. The CDR3 extends over 11 amino acids. Germline CDR1 ENHRY, CDR2 SYGVKD. As DNA, the CDR3 is TGTGCCAGCCGTATATCAGATACGCGGTATTTT. Its translation is CASRISDTRYF.

In this sample, this clonotype turned up a few times. The chain has TRBV5-6 and TRBJ2-7; D unclear. The CDR3 runs to 15 residues. In germline, CDR1 is SGHDT, CDR2 YYEEEE. Trimming took off 3 bases at V and 6 bases at J, with 19 bases between the two ends. As DNA, the CDR3 is TGTGCCAGCAGCTACTGGGGTCTAGGCGGTCTCGAGCAGTACTTC. It translates to CASSYWGLGGLEQYF.

The chain employs TRBV14 and TRBJ2-4; the D call may be TRBD1 or TRBD2 (5 bases each). In germline, CDR1 is SGHDN, CDR2 FVKESK. The ends were cut back, 1 base at V and 15 bases at J, with 13 bases in the middle. The CDR3 totals 12 residues. In nucleotides, the CDR3 is TGTGCCAGCAGCCAAGGCCGGGGCTTACCGTACTTC. The encoded protein is CASSQGRGLPYF.

Many counts were recorded for this clonotype. The chain joins TRBV5-1 to TRBJ2-2, with D unclear. CDR1 is SGHRS and CDR2 is YFSETQ in the germline V gene. This CDR3 contains 13 residues. Trimming took 4 bases from V and 4 from J, leaving 8 bases between them. DNA of the CDR3: TGCGCCAGCAGCGAGGTTAGCACCGGGGAGCTGTTTTTT. Protein product: CASSEVSTGELFF.

This clonotype has just a few counts. The genes are TRBV27 and TRBJ1-6, with D unresolved. This CDR3 region has 12 residues. V dropped 7 bases and J dropped 9 bases, with 10 bases sitting between them. Germline assignment: CDR1 MNHEY and CDR2 SMNVEV (reference sequence). The CDR3 region is CASKHGSSPLHF. Written as DNA, the CDR3 is TGTGCCAGCAAGCATGGGAGTTCACCCCTCCACTTT.

The gene calls are TRBV4-3 and TRBJ2-7; 7 bases line up with TRBD2. This CDR3 contains 14 residues. The germline gives CDR1 LGHNA, CDR2 YSLEER. Trimming at V came to 1 base and at J to 2 bases, leaving 2 bases not matched to a gene. CDR3 amino acids: CASSQGEGPYEQYF. The CDR3 coding sequence is TGCGCCAGCAGCCAAGGGGAGGGCCCCTACGAGCAGTACTTC.

This clonotype was seen only a few times. This rearrangement joins TRBV5-1 to TRBJ1-1, with TRBD1 matching 8 bases. The germline gives CDR1 SGHRS, CDR2 YFSETQ. V lost 4 bases, J lost 1 base, and 3 bases stayed unmatched. The length of the CDR3 is 14 residues. The CDR3 region is CASSTTGANTEAFF. CDR3 DNA sequence: TGCGCCAGCAGCACGACAGGGGCGAACACTGAAGCTTTCTTT.

This chain joins TRBV29-1 and TRBJ2-5; D gene ambiguous. Germline V gene data show CDR1 as SQVTM and CDR2 as ANQGSEA. V was shortened by 2 bases and J by 4 bases, with 2 bases between the two germline ends. This CDR3 spans 10 amino acids. CDR3 nucleotide sequence: TGCAGCGTTGAAACAGAGACCCAGTACTTC. This translates into CSVETETQYF.

This clonotype was seen only a few times. The rearrangement uses TRBV10-3 and TRBJ1-2; TRBD1 matches 10 bases. Germline loops: CDR1 ENHRY, CDR2 SYGVKD. V was pared by 0 bases and J by 5 bases, with 12 bases of the junction left unmatched. The CDR3 runs 18 residues. Here the CDR3 DNA reads TGTGCCATCAGTGAGTCTCCCGGACAGGGGGATCCCCGTTATGGCTACACCTTC. Translated, it gives CAISESPGQGDPRYGYTF.

This clonotype came up a few times. This chain joins TRBV25-1 and TRBJ1-4, with unresolved D. Germline V lookup: CDR1 MGHDK, CDR2 SYGVNS. The CDR3 sequence is 11 residues long. Trimming cost V 8 bases and J 8 bases, with 9 bases left between them. For the CDR3, the DNA is TGTGCCAGCCGGTTGGGGGAAAAACTGTTTTTT. It yields the protein CASRLGEKLFF.

The chain employs TRBV27 and TRBJ2-5, with TRBD2 identical over 9 bases. CDR1 and CDR2 (germline): MNHEY, SMNVEV (reference sequence). This CDR3 contains 16 residues. The V segment lost 3 bases and the J segment 2 bases; nucleotides outside the gene matches: 7. CDR3 amino acids: CASSLLRGGGQETQYF. DNA for the CDR3: TGTGCCAGCAGTTTGTTGCGGGGGGGCGGGCAAGAGACCCAGTACTTC.

This clonotype was found a few times. The gene calls are TRBV12-3 or TRBV12-4 and TRBJ2-1; 13 bases map to TRBD2. Germline trimming cut 6 bases from V and 7 bases from J; bases unmatched to any gene: 6. The CDR3 covers 15 residues. The CDR3 DNA sequence: TGTGCCAGCAGCGGGGGACTAGCGGGATTTAATGAGCAGTTCTTC. Protein product: CASSGGLAGFNEQFF.

This clonotype was detected only a few times. The chain combines TRBV12-3 or TRBV12-4 with TRBJ1-1; tentative D call: TRBD1 (6 bases). This CDR3 has 15 amino acids. V lost 6 bases to trimming and J lost 7 bases, with 21 bases between them. As DNA, the CDR3 is TGTGCCAGCAGCCTCCAGCGAGGGACACGAGGTGAAGCTTTCTTT. Protein sequence: CASSLQRGTRGEAFF.

This chain uses TRBV6-1 with TRBJ1-6, with 8 bases identical to TRBD1. Germline-derived CDR1 and CDR2 are MNHNS and SASEGT. V was clipped by 7 bases and J by 10 bases; unmatched bases: 9. The CDR3 contains 14 residues. The CDR3 DNA reads TGTGCCAGCACTACAGACAGGGGCCCATCACCCCTCCACTTT. As protein: CASTTDRGPSPLHF.